Below are 28 T cell receptor beta chains sequenced from a single sample in a study of blood T cell repertoires in COVID-19. TCRdb's table, derived via immunoSEQ multiplex PCR, lists solely in-frame clones and lacks some. Among 60,000 to 80,000 clones, about four fifths were seen once, and the ten largest hold around 4.1%. The sequenced material came from PBMCs or T cells enriched from blood (not recorded which). The receptors shown here come from a woman in her forties with acute COVID-19.

A remark on this clone: The identical CDR3 is also encoded by other nucleotide sequences in the sample. The chain recombines TRBV3-1 (or the pseudogene TRBV3-2) with TRBJ1-1, with unresolved D. This CDR3 has 14 residues. The V end was cut by 1 base, the J end by 5 bases, with 11 bases between. CDR1 is LGHDT, CDR2 YNNKEL, per germline (reference sequence). Here the CDR3 DNA reads TGTGCCAGCAGCCAAGGGAGTAGAGGGACTGAAGCTTTCTTT. Protein product: CASSQGSRGTEAFF.

CDR3 DNA: TGTGCCAGCAGTGGGCGGAGGAATAGCAATCAGCCCCAGCATTTT. This sequence encodes CASSGRRNSNQPQHF. The chain joins TRBV2 to TRBJ1-5; D unclear. Per germline, CDR1 SNHLY and CDR2 FYNNEI. This CDR3 is built from 15 residues. Trimming stripped 4 bases from V and 0 bases from J, with 10 bases between. The whole variable domain, remainder taken from reference TRBV2 and TRBJ1-5, is EPEVTQTPSHQVTQMGQEVILRCVPISNHLYFYWYRQILGQKVEFLVSFYNNEISEKSEIFDDQFSVERPDGSNFTLKIRSTKLEDSAMYFCASSGRRNSNQPQHFGDGTRLSIL.

This chain links TRBV7-8 with TRBJ1-1; D remains ambiguous. Trimming shortened V by 0 bases and J by 5 bases, and 10 bases separated the two germline ends. This CDR3 spans 14 amino acids. Germline V gene sequence: CDR1 SGHVS, CDR2 FQNEAQ. The CDR3 protein is CASSLAVTGTEAFF. The CDR3 DNA sequence: TGTGCCAGCAGCTTAGCGGTAACGGGGACTGAAGCTTTCTTT.

V is TRBV5-4 and J is TRBJ1-2; D call uncertain. This CDR3 is 15 amino acids long. Per the germline V gene, CDR1 is SGHNT and CDR2 is YYREEE (reference sequence). V was clipped by 0 bases and J by 3 bases, with 12 bases between them. For the CDR3, the DNA is TGTGCCAGCAGCTTGGAGAGCGGCGGCTACTATGGCTACACCTTC. Translating gives CASSLESGGYYGYTF.

The V gene is TRBV18, the J gene TRBJ1-5; maybe TRBD1 (5 bases). Germline CDR1 is KGHSH and CDR2 is LQKENI. CDR3 size: 16 residues. The V end lost 2 bases, the J end lost 0 bases, and 11 bases lay between the germline ends. The CDR3 DNA is TGTGCCAGCTCACCAAGGGCGACAGATAGCAATCAGCCCCAGCATTTT. As protein: CASSPRATDSNQPQHF.

The chain links TRBV7-2 to TRBJ2-1; D possibly corresponds to TRBD2 (7 bases). This CDR3 comprises 12 residues. V lost 5 bases and J lost 8, with 10 bases in between. The germline V gene has CDR1 SGHTA and CDR2 FQGNSA. In nucleotides, the CDR3 is TGTGCCAGCAGCGGGAGGGGGGATGAGCAGTTCTTC. This translates into CASSGRGDEQFF.

A note on this clone: At one end the junction does not follow the germline gene, possibly because of a read error. The chain joins TRBV7-2 to TRBJ2-3; TRBD2 agrees at 10 bases. Germline V gene lookup returns CDR1 SGHTA and CDR2 FQGNSA. The CDR3 has 16 amino acids. The CDR3 bases are TGTGCCAGCAGCTTAGTAGTAGTGGTTGGAACTAGCGGGGCCCAGTTT. Translation gives CASSLVVVVGTSGAQF. The whole variable domain, remainder taken from reference TRBV7-2 and TRBJ2-3, is GAGVSQSPSNKVTEKGKDVELRCDPISGHTALYWYRQSLGQGLEFLIYFQGNSAPDKSGLPSDRFSAERTGGSVSTLTIQRTQQEDSAVYLCASSLVVVVGTSGAQFGPGTRLTVL.

The chain uses TRBV6-5 and TRBJ2-5; 8 positions match TRBD2. CDR1 is MNHEY, CDR2 SVGAGI, per germline. CDR3 length equals 14 residues. Unmatched junction bases numbered 8, after V lost 7 bases and J lost 4 bases. The CDR3 sequence is CASTQERGRETQYF. As DNA, the CDR3 is TGTGCCAGCACCCAGGAGCGGGGGAGAGAGACCCAGTACTTC.

The gene calls are TRBV28 and TRBJ1-1; D remains ambiguous. Trimming pared 7 bases from V and 6 bases from J, leaving 9 bases between. The length of the CDR3 is 11 residues. The germline V gene encodes CDR1 MDHEN and CDR2 SYDVKM. The CDR3 bases are TGTGCCAGCATTGGGCCGGCTGAAGCTTTCTTT. It encodes CASIGPAEAFF.

The gene calls are TRBV27 and TRBJ2-1; the match to TRBD1 covers 9 bases. Germline loops: CDR1 MNHEY, CDR2 SMNVEV (reference sequence). The CDR3 is made up of 15 amino acids. Trimming at V came to 7 bases and at J to 4 bases, leaving 8 bases not matched to a gene. CDR3 sequence reads: CASTDGTGMYNEQFF. The CDR3 bases are TGTGCCAGCACCGACGGGACAGGGATGTACAATGAGCAGTTCTTC.

The chain couples TRBV7-6 to TRBJ2-3, with a possible D match to TRBD1 (5 bases). The CDR3 has 16 residues. Germline CDR1 SGHVS, CDR2 FNYEAQ. Trimming removed 1 base from V and 3 bases from J, with 14 bases in between. CDR3 protein: CASSLEANRGTDTQYF. In nucleotides, the CDR3 is TGTGCCAGCAGCTTAGAGGCTAATAGGGGTACAGATACGCAGTATTTT.

The gene calls are TRBV21-1 and TRBJ2-1; the D call of TRBD2 is as the table states it, not checked on the DNA. TRBV21-1 is shown as a pseudogene. The CDR3 has 16 residues. This CDR3 is CASSKTHGLAYNEQFF. CDR3 DNA: TGTGCCAGCAGCAAAACCCATGGACTCGCCTACAATGAGCAGTTCTTC.

This rearrangement joins TRBV29-1 to TRBJ2-2; no reliable D call. The germline gives CDR1 SQVTM, CDR2 ANQGSEA. Trimming stripped 1 base from V and 3 bases from J, with 12 bases between. The CDR3 consists of 15 residues. The CDR3 DNA is TGCAGCGTTGAAGGGAGTCAGATTGACACCGGGGAGCTGTTTTTT. Translation gives CSVEGSQIDTGELFF.

This clone has more than one count but fewer than ten. The rearrangement joins TRBV7-9 to TRBJ1-4; D is possibly TRBD1 (5 bases). Germline V gene sequence: CDR1 SEHNR, CDR2 FQNEAQ (reference sequence). There are 16 residues in the CDR3. Trimming removed 0 bases from V and 3 bases from J, with 11 bases in between. The CDR3 coding sequence is TGTGCCAGCAGCTTAGCGAAAGGGGCTGCTAATGAAAAACTGTTTTTT. This sequence encodes CASSLAKGAANEKLFF.

In its sample, this clone was seen a few times. V is TRBV19 and J is TRBJ2-5, with TRBD1 identical over 7 bases. Germline values: CDR1 LNHDA, CDR2 SQIVND (reference sequence). The CDR3 loop spans 13 amino acids. With 5 bases clipped from V and 3 bases from J, the junction kept 3 bases outside the gene matches. CDR3 nucleotides: TGTGCCAGTAGTGTCGACAGGGAAGAGACCCAGTACTTC. This gives the protein CASSVDREETQYF. The entire variable domain, with the rest obtained from reference TRBV19 and TRBJ2-5, is as follows: DGGITQSPKYLFRKEGQNVTLSCEQNLNHDAMYWYRQDPGQGLRLIYYSQIVNDFQKGDIAEGYSVSREKKESFPLTVTSAQKNPTAFYLCASSVDREETQYFGPGTRLLVL.

The chain recombines TRBV6-2 or TRBV6-3 with TRBJ1-5, with D uncertain. Germline CDR1 and CDR2: MNHEY and SVGEGT. The CDR3 extends over 15 amino acids. With 2 bases removed from V and 0 bases from J, the gap between germline ends came to 8 bases. The CDR3, as DNA: TGTGCCAGCAGTTACCGTTTTAATAGCAATCAGCCCCAGCATTTT. Its translation: CASSYRFNSNQPQHF.

The chain is built from TRBV3-1 (or the pseudogene TRBV3-2) and TRBJ2-3, with TRBD2 matching 11 bases. V lost 0 bases and J lost 4; bases outside the gene matches: 6. The CDR3 has 17 amino acids. Germline loops: CDR1 LGHDT, CDR2 YNNKEL (reference sequence). The CDR3 DNA sequence: TGTGCCAGCAGCCAAGATCTTAGCGGGAGGGGGTCAGATACGCAGTATTTT. Encoded protein: CASSQDLSGRGSDTQYF.

The sample holds a few counts of this clone. The chain couples TRBV14 to TRBJ2-1; 9 bases align to TRBD1. The CDR3 runs to 16 residues. The V and J ends lost 0 bases and 6 bases, in that order; junction bases with no gene match: 6. From germline, CDR1 is SGHDN and CDR2 FVKESK. For the CDR3, the DNA is TGTGCCAGCAGCCAAGACATCGGACAGGGGATCAATGAGCAGTTCTTC. This encodes CASSQDIGQGINEQFF.

The V call is TRBV7-9, the J call TRBJ2-5; D not certain. CDR1 SEHNR and CDR2 FQNEAQ come from the germline V gene (reference sequence). With 1 base removed from V and 2 bases from J, the gap between germline ends came to 5 bases. CDR3 length: 13 residues. The CDR3 DNA reads as TGTGCCAGCAGCTTAGTCAGTCAAGAGACCCAGTACTTC. Residues: CASSLVSQETQYF.

This chain joins TRBV28 and TRBJ2-1, with D maybe TRBD2 (5 bases). The CDR3 loop spans 15 amino acids. Germline values: CDR1 MDHEN, CDR2 SYDVKM. The germline V and J ends were trimmed by 5 bases and 7 bases, with 18 bases remaining between them. CDR3 amino acids: CASSRPEGARNEQFF. The CDR3 region has the DNA TGTGCCAGCAGTCGTCCCGAGGGAGCCCGGAATGAGCAGTTCTTC.

There are a few counts of this clone. The J gene is TRBJ1-2, the V gene TRBV28; D remains unclear. The CDR3 is 12 residues long. V lost 4 bases to trimming and J lost 8 bases, with 11 bases between them. Germline V gives CDR1 MDHEN, CDR2 SYDVKM. DNA of the CDR3: TGTGCCAGCAGTTCCAGGATTTACGGCTACACCTTC. The encoded protein is CASSSRIYGYTF.

V gene TRBV3-1 (or the pseudogene TRBV3-2) combines with J gene TRBJ2-2; D remains ambiguous. CDR3 length: 13 amino acids. V dropped 3 bases and J dropped 10 bases, with 12 bases sitting between them. CDR1 and CDR2 (germline): LGHDT, YNNKEL (reference sequence). In DNA form, the CDR3 reads TGTGCCAGCAGCCAGAGCGATAGCAAGGAGCTGTTTTTT. The encoded protein is CASSQSDSKELFF.

The chain carries TRBV19 and TRBJ2-7; 11 bases agree with TRBD2. The CDR3 has 17 amino acids. Germline loops: CDR1 LNHDA, CDR2 SQIVND (reference sequence). V lost 5 bases to trimming and J lost 0 bases; unmatched junction nucleotides: 9. The CDR3 coding sequence is TGTGCCAGTAGTGGACCGGGACTAGCGGCGAGCTCCTACGAGCAGTACTTC. Protein sequence: CASSGPGLAASSYEQYF. Together with reference TRBV19 and TRBJ2-7, the CDR3 gives the full variable domain: DGGITQSPKYLFRKEGQNVTLSCEQNLNHDAMYWYRQDPGQGLRLIYYSQIVNDFQKGDIAEGYSVSREKKESFPLTVTSAQKNPTAFYLCASSGPGLAASSYEQYFGPGTRLTVT.

This clone was counted a single time. V gene TRBV15 combines with J gene TRBJ2-4; perhaps TRBD2 as D (5 bases). CDR1 is LNHNV, CDR2 YYDKDF, per germline (reference sequence). The CDR3 consists of 14 residues. V dropped 1 base and J dropped 1 base, with 5 bases sitting between them. The CDR3 DNA reads as TGTGCCACCAGCAGAGGGGAGGCCAAAAACATTCAGTACTTC. This gives the protein CATSRGEAKNIQYF.

The CDR3 reads CASSPTSGGRETQYF. CDR3 nucleotides: TGTGCCAGCAGCCCGACTAGCGGGGGGCGGGAGACCCAGTACTTC. The chain combines TRBV6-5 with TRBJ2-5; 13 nucleotides match TRBD2. Germline V gene data show CDR1 as MNHEY and CDR2 as SVGAGI. The CDR3 has 15 amino acids. The trim removed 6 bases at V and 5 bases at J, leaving 6 bases unmatched.

This clone came up a few times. J is TRBJ2-4 and V is TRBV4-2; 13 positions match TRBD2. V was clipped by 0 bases and J by 4 bases; unmatched bases: 9. Germline V gives CDR1 LGHNA, CDR2 YNFKEQ. This CDR3 has 19 residues. CDR3 DNA: TGTGCCAGCAGCCAAGAGGGACTAGCGGGGTTAACCGAAAAAAACATTCAGTACTTC. Translation: CASSQEGLAGLTEKNIQYF.

This clone has a handful of counts. In the same sample, other DNA sequences code for this CDR3. This rearrangement joins TRBV19 to TRBJ1-1; 7 nucleotides match TRBD1. Trimming removed 4 bases from V and 1 base from J; junction bases left unmatched: 3. The CDR3 loop spans 14 amino acids. The germline CDR1 and CDR2 sequences are LNHDA and SQIVND (reference sequence). CDR3 protein: CASSRQGANTEAFF. The CDR3 bases are TGTGCCAGTAGTAGACAGGGCGCGAACACTGAAGCTTTCTTT.

The chain is built from TRBV19 and TRBJ2-1; 12 bases match TRBD2. The CDR3 spans 21 residues. Trimming cost V 4 bases and J 7 bases; bases outside gene matches: 23. Germline assignment: CDR1 LNHDA and CDR2 SQIVND (reference sequence). The CDR3 coding sequence is TGTGCCAGTAGTAAATCAGTATGGACTAGCGGGGTCGGAGTCGAGGTTAATGAGCAGTTCTTC. Protein sequence: CASSKSVWTSGVGVEVNEQFF.